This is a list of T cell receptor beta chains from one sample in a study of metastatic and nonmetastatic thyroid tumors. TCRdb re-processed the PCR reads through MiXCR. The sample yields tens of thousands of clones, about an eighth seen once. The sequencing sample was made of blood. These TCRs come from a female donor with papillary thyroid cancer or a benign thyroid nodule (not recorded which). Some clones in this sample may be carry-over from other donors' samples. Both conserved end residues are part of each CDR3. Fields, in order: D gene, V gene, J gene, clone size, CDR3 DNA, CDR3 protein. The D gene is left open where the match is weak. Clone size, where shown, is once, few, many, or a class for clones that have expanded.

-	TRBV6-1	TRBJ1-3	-	TGTGCCAGCAGACCCGACCCCATCATACCCGGAAACACCATATATTTT	CASRPDPIIPGNTIYF
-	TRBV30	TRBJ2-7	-	TGTGCCTGGAGTGATGGCTACGAGCAGTACTTC	CAWSDGYEQYF
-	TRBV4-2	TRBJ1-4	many	TGTGCCAGCAGCCAAGATACGGGAAATGAAAAACTGTTTTTT	CASSQDTGNEKLFF
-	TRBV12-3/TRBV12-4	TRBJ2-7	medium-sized	TGTGCCAGCAGTTTATGGGGCACCTCCTACGAGCAGTACTTC	CASSLWGTSYEQYF
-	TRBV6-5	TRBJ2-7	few	TGTGCCAGCAGTTACCGGCGGGGTGAGCAGTACTTC	CASSYRRGEQYF
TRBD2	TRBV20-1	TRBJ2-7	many	TGCAGTGCTAGGAGTACTAGCGACTACGAGCAGTACTTC	CSARSTSDYEQYF
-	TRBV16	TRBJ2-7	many	TGTGCCAGCAGCCAACCGAGGCCCCCAGGGGCCTACGAGCAGTACTTC	CASSQPRPPGAYEQYF
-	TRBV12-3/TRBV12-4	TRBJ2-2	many	TGTGCCAGCAGTACAACAGGGAGGAAGAACACCGGGGAGCTGTTTTTT	CASSTTGRKNTGELFF
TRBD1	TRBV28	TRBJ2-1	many	TGTGCCAGCAGCCCACTGGGGACAGTCTCCTACAATGAGCAGTTCTTC	CASSPLGTVSYNEQFF
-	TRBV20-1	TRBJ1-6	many	TGCAGTGCTAGAGATCATTGGGGGGGAAATTCACCCCTCCACTTT	CSARDHWGGNSPLHF
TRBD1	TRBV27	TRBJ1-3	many	TGTGCCAGCAGTGCGTCGGGACAGGCCTCTGGAAACACCATATATTTT	CASSASGQASGNTIYF
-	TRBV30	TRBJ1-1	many	TGTGCCTGGAGTGTATGGGGGAGGAACACTGAAGCTTTCTTT	CAWSVWGRNTEAFF
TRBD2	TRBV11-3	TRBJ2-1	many	TGTGCCAGCAGCCCGCGGACTAGCGGGAGCCGGCTGTTCTTC	CASSPRTSGSRLFF
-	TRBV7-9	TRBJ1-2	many	TGTGCCAGCACCCCGCCTGCTTCTAACTATGGCTACACCTTC	CASTPPASNYGYTF
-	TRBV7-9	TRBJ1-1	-	TGTGCCAGCAGTCGACAACAGGGAGGTGGGACTGAAGCTTTCTTT	CASSRQQGGGTEAFF
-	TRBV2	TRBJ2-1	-	TGTGCCAGCAGTGTCCAGGGCGGAACCTACAATGAGAAGTTCTTC	CASSVQGGTYNEKFF
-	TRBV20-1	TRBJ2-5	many	TGCAGTGCTAGAGGGACAGGTTCTGTCGGAGGGGGCCACGAGACCCAGTACTTC	CSARGTGSVGGGHETQYF
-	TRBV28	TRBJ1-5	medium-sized	TGTGCCAGCAAGGGCGGAGATCAGCCCCAGCATTTT	CASKGGDQPQHF
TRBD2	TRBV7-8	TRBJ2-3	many	TGTGCCAGCAGCTTAGTAGGAGCGGGAGGACCCACAGATACGCAGTATTTT	CASSLVGAGGPTDTQYF
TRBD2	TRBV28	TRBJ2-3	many	TGTGCCAGCAGTGGGACTAGCGACAGCACAGATACGCAGTATTTT	CASSGTSDSTDTQYF
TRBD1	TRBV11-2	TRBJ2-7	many	TGTGCCAGCAGCCCGGGACAGCAATACGAGCAGTACTTC	CASSPGQQYEQYF
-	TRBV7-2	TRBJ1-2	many	TGTGCCAGCAGTCCAATGGACTATGGCTACACCTTC	CASSPMDYGYTF
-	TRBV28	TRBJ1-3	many	TGTGCCAGCAGTTCGATACGACTCGACTCTGGAAACACCATATATTTT	CASSSIRLDSGNTIYF
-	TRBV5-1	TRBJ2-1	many	TGCGCCAGCAGCCAAGCCGATGAGCAGTTCTTC	CASSQADEQFF
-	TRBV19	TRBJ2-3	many	TGTGCCAGTAGTCCGGGTTTTCCCGATACGCAGTATTTT	CASSPGFPDTQYF
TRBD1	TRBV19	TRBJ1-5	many	TGTGCCAGTGGGGGTCCAGGGGGCCTCCAGGGGGCCCAGCATTTT	CASGGPGGLQGAQHF
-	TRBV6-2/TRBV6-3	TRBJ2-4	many	TGTGCCAGCAGTTACTCCCAAACCGGGGGGCTCAAAAACATTCAGTACTTC	CASSYSQTGGLKNIQYF
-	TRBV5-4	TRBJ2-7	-	TGTGCCAGCAGCTGGGATGAAGAGCAGTACTTC	CASSWDEEQYF
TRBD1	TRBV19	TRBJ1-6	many	TGTGCCAGTAGTCCCGGGGGACAGAGAAATTCACCCCTCCACTTT	CASSPGGQRNSPLHF
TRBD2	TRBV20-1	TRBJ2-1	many	TGCAGTGCCCCGGGACTAGCAGCTAAAGGATCCTACAATGAGCAGTTCTTC	CSAPGLAAKGSYNEQFF
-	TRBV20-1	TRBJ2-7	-	TGCAGTGCTAGGTCAGGGCCCTACGAGCAGTACTTC	CSARSGPYEQYF
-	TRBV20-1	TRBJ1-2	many	TGCAGTGCTAGAGAGGTAGGACAGCAGCCCTATGGCTACACCTTC	CSAREVGQQPYGYTF
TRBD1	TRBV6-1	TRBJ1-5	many	TGTGCCAGCGCCCGGGACAGAGTCTATAGCAATCAGCCCCAGCATTTT	CASARDRVYSNQPQHF
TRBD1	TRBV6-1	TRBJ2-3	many	TGTGCCAGCAGTGCCAGGGGGAGTAGAGATACGCAGTATTTT	CASSARGSRDTQYF
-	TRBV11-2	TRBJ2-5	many	TGTGCCAGCAGCTTAGACCTGAGGGGGGGAGGCGAAGTGGAGACCCAGTACTTC	CASSLDLRGGGEVETQYF
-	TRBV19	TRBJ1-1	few	TGTGCCAGTAGTACTTGGGGACTGGACGCTGAAGCTTTCTTT	CASSTWGLDAEAFF
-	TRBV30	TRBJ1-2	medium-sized	TGTGCCTGGAGTGCAGGGAACTATGGCTACACCTTC	CAWSAGNYGYTF
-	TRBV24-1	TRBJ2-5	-	TGTGCCACCAGCGGAAGGGACCCGAGAGAGACCCAGTACTTC	CATSGRDPRETQYF
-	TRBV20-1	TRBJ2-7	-	TGCAGTGCGCGCCACAGGTGCTCTGCCTACGAGCAGTACTTC	CSARHRCSAYEQYF
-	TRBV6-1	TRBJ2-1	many	TGTGCCAGCAGAGAGGGGGGTTCCTACAATGAGCAGTTCTTC	CASREGGSYNEQFF
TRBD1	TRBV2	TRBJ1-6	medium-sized	TGTGCCAGCAGGGAAGGACAGGGTTCACCCCTCCACTTT	CASREGQGSPLHF
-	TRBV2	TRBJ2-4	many	TGTGCCAGCGGCGGGCTTCTAATAGCCAAAAACATTCAGTACTTC	CASGGLLIAKNIQYF
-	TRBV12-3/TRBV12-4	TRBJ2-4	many	TGTGCCAGCAGTTTGCACACCGAAAACATTCAGTACTTC	CASSLHTENIQYF
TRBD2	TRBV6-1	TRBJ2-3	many	TGTGCCAGCAGTGAAATTGCCGGGAGGAACACAGATACGCAGTATTTT	CASSEIAGRNTDTQYF
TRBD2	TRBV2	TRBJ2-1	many	TGTGCCAGCAGTGAAAGGGGCGGGAGTTCCTACAATGAGCAGTTCTTC	CASSERGGSSYNEQFF
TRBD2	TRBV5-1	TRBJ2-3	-	TGCGCCAGCACCGCGACTAGCACTACAGATACGCAGTATTTT	CASTATSTTDTQYF
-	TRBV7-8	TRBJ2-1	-	TGTGCCAGCAGCTTAGGGGGAGGACAGTACAATGAGCAGTTCTTC	CASSLGGGQYNEQFF
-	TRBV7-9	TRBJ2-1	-	TGTGCCAGCAGCCCCCCCGGGACTCTTTACAATGAGCAGTTCTTC	CASSPPGTLYNEQFF
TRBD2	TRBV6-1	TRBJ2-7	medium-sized	TGTGCCAGCAGCCGGACTAGCGGGAGCTCCTACGAGCAGTACTTC	CASSRTSGSSYEQYF
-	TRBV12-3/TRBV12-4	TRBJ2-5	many	TGTGCCAGCAGTGTGACAACTAGTTCGGAGACCCAGTACTTC	CASSVTTSSETQYF
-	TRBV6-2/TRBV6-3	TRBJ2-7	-	TGTGCCAGCAGTTTGGATGCTCCCTACGAGCAGTACTTC	CASSLDAPYEQYF
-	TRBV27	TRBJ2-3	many	TGTGCCAGCAGTTTATCGGGGGTGACAGATACGCAGTATTTT	CASSLSGVTDTQYF
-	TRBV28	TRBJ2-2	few	TGTACCAGCAGTGACAGGTCATCGGTCACCGGGGAGCTGTTTTTT	CTSSDRSSVTGELFF